A single sample is the source of the 16 T cell receptor beta chains below, sequenced in a study of T cell repertoires in cytomegalovirus infection. These receptors lack a known antigen. In TCRdb, the reads were re-called with MiXCR into one record per CDR3 protein. The sample records 900,000 to 950,000 distinct CDR3 sequences, less than 35% being singletons. The sequences come from cultured CD8+ T cells from PBMCs, collected from culture after CMV antigen stimulation. These receptors were obtained from a human donor in good health (CMV status not recorded). Some clones in this sample may be carry-over from other donors' samples.

In its sample, this clonotype was seen a few times. J is TRBJ2-1 and V is TRBV20-1; D remains unclear. CDR3 length: 12 residues. In germline, CDR1 is DFQATT, CDR2 SNEGSKA (reference sequence). This CDR3 reads CSKGSSYNEQFF. CDR3 nucleotides: TGCAGCAAGGGAAGCTCCTACAATGAGCAGTTCTTC.

This chain connects TRBV29-1 to TRBJ2-5; weak D call: TRBD1 (6 bases). V was pared by 4 bases and J by 1 base, with 10 bases between. Per the germline V gene, CDR1 is SQVTM and CDR2 is ANQGSEA. The CDR3 contains 13 residues. CDR3 loop: CSVGGTPQETQYF. As DNA, the CDR3 is TGCAGCGTTGGAGGGACACCCCAAGAGACCCAGTACTTC.

In this sample, this clonotype turned up a few times. The chain combines TRBV27 with TRBJ2-7; D is unclear. V dropped 6 bases and J dropped 5 bases, with 17 bases sitting between them. This CDR3 is built from 14 residues. From germline, CDR1 is MNHEY and CDR2 SMNVEV (reference sequence). The CDR3 loop reads CASRTTAYWDEQYF. CDR3 DNA: TGTGCCAGCAGGACCACGGCGTATTGGGACGAGCAGTACTTC.

This chain connects TRBV6-2 or TRBV6-3 to TRBJ2-5; 7 bases line up with TRBD2. Germline assignment: CDR1 MNHEY and CDR2 SVGEGT. CDR3 length: 16 residues. V shed 0 bases and J 3 bases; nucleotides not matched to a gene: 7. The CDR3 DNA reads as TGTGCCAGCAGTTACTCCCCGTCCCGGGGGGAAGAGACCCAGTACTTC. Protein sequence: CASSYSPSRGEETQYF.

The rearrangement links TRBV28 to TRBJ1-5; D gene ambiguous. In germline, CDR1 is MDHEN, CDR2 SYDVKM. CDR3 length: 16 residues. Trimming stripped 6 bases from V and 0 bases from J, with 15 bases between. CDR3 loop: CASSNTESYSNQPQHF. CDR3 DNA: TGTGCCAGCAGCAATACCGAGTCATATAGCAATCAGCCCCAGCATTTT.

This chain uses TRBV24-1 with TRBJ2-1; unclear D gene. Germline CDR1 is KGHDR and CDR2 is SFDVKD. This CDR3 contains 13 residues. The V gene lost 0 bases and the J gene lost 6 bases, with 5 bases spanning the gap. As DNA, the CDR3 is TGTGCCACCAGTGATTTGAGCCTCAATGAGCAGTTCTTC. The encoded protein is CATSDLSLNEQFF.

The chain uses TRBV12-5 and TRBJ2-3; D may match TRBD1 or TRBD2 (6 bases each). CDR1 LGHNT and CDR2 FRNRAP come from the germline V gene. This CDR3 is built from 17 residues. The germline V and J ends were trimmed by 7 bases and 2 bases, with 22 bases remaining between them. CDR3 protein: CASVYSNGGQATDTQYF. The CDR3 DNA follows: TGTGCTAGTGTCTACTCTAACGGGGGACAAGCCACAGATACGCAGTATTTT.

The chain uses TRBV19 and TRBJ1-2, with 10 bases fitting TRBD1. The CDR3 contains 16 residues. Germline V lookup: CDR1 LNHDA, CDR2 SQIVND (reference sequence). J gave up 3 bases and V 5 bases, and 9 bases lay outside the gene matches. The CDR3 nucleotides read TGTGCCAGTAGTTGGAACGACAGGGGGCTCGACTATGGCTACACCTTC. The encoded protein is CASSWNDRGLDYGYTF.

Only a few counts were recorded for this clonotype. The genes are TRBV5-3 and TRBJ2-7; D might be TRBD2 (5 bases). TRBV5-3 is assigned to the ORF class and has an uncertain function. Trimming cost V 8 bases and J 3 bases, with 12 bases left between them. The CDR3 spans 12 residues. The CDR3 DNA reads as TGTGCCAGCAGCGTCGGGGACTACGAGCAGTACGTC. It specifies CASSVGDYEQYV.

Many counts were recorded for this clonotype. This rearrangement joins TRBV27 to TRBJ1-3; D possibly corresponds to TRBD1 (5 bases). This CDR3 comprises 13 residues. Germline V gene lookup returns CDR1 MNHEY and CDR2 SMNVEV (reference sequence). Trimming removed 6 bases at V and 0 bases at J, with 6 bases between. CDR3 in amino acids: CASSQGSGNTIYF. The CDR3 DNA reads TGTGCCAGCAGCCAGGGCTCTGGAAACACCATATATTTT.

This clonotype was recorded a few times. This chain uses TRBV7-9 with TRBJ2-7, with D possibly being TRBD1 or TRBD2 (5 bases each). There are 12 residues in the CDR3. Trimming took off 8 bases at V and 6 bases at J, with 14 bases between the two ends. Germline loops: CDR1 SEHNR, CDR2 FQNEAQ (reference sequence). The CDR3 coding sequence is TGTGCCAGCGGGACGCCGGGACCCGAGCAGTACGTC. Its protein is CASGTPGPEQYV.

The rearrangement uses TRBV6-2 or TRBV6-3 and TRBJ2-2; 7 nucleotides agree with TRBD1. The junction had 13 bases not matched to a gene; V was cut back by 2 bases and J by 7 bases. Per germline, CDR1 MNHEY and CDR2 SVGEGT. The CDR3 is made up of 17 amino acids. The CDR3 coding sequence is TGTGCCAGCAGTTACACACCGGGACAGCGGACGATCGGGGAGCTGTTTTTT. This translates into CASSYTPGQRTIGELFF.

This clonotype was seen at least ten times. The chain carries TRBV11-2 and TRBJ2-7; a weak D match, TRBD2 (6 bases). The CDR3 spans 15 residues. V was pared by 0 bases and J by 2 bases, with 11 bases between. Germline CDR1 SGHAT, CDR2 FQNNGV. CDR3 sequence (DNA): TGTGCCAGCAGCTTAGAGGCGGGGAATACCTACGAGCAGTACTTC. It is translated as CASSLEAGNTYEQYF. Using reference TRBV11-2 and TRBJ2-7 for the parts outside the CDR3, the full variable domain is EAGVAQSPRYKIIEKRQSVAFWCNPISGHATLYWYQQILGQGPKLLIQFQNNGVVDDSQLPKDRFSAERLKGVDSTLKIQPAKLEDSAVYLCASSLEAGNTYEQYFGPGTRLTVT.

This clonotype was detected many times. The rearrangement links TRBV7-8 to TRBJ2-7; D ambiguous. The germline V gene encodes CDR1 SGHVS and CDR2 FQNEAQ. The CDR3 spans 16 residues. V was shortened by 1 base and J by 2 bases, with 15 bases between the two germline ends. CDR3 loop: CASSLDALDATYEQYF. CDR3 DNA: TGTGCCAGCAGCTTAGATGCTCTAGACGCCACCTACGAGCAGTACTTC.

This clonotype was seen a single time. The J gene is TRBJ1-5, the V gene TRBV4-1; D is unclear. From germline, CDR1 is MGHRA and CDR2 YSYEKL. V was pared by 5 bases and J by 4 bases, with 18 bases between. The CDR3 runs to 16 residues. The CDR3 coding sequence is TGCGCCAGCAGCGATGACCCGGGAGTAACAAATCAGCCCCAGCATTTT. This encodes CASSDDPGVTNQPQHF.

This clonotype has just a few counts. The CDR3 coding sequence is TGTGCCAGCAGCCAAGTTACGGTGGCAGGGAACTACGAGCAGTACTTC. This gives the protein CASSQVTVAGNYEQYF. The V and J genes are TRBV14 and TRBJ2-7, with D tentatively TRBD1 (5 bases). CDR1 SGHDN and CDR2 FVKESK come from the germline V gene. Trimming took off 1 base at V and 3 bases at J, with 16 bases between the two ends. This CDR3 is 16 amino acids long.